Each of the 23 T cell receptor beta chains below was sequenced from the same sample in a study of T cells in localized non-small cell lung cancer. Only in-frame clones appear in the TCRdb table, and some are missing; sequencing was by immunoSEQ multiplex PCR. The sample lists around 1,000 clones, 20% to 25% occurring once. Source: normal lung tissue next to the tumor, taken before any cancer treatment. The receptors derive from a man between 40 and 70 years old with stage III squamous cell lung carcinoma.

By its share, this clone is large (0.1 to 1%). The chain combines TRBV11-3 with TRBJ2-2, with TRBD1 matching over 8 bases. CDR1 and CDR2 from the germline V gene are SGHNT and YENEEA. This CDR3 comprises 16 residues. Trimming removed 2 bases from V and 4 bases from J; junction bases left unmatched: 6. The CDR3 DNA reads TGTGCCAGCAGCTTATTGACAGGGGAAGGCACCGGGGAGCTGTTTTTT. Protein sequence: CASSLLTGEGTGELFF. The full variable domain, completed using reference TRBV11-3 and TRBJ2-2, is EAGVVQSPRYKIIEKKQPVAFWCNPISGHNTLYWYLQNLGQGPELLIRYENEEAVDDSQLPKDRFSAERLKGVDSTLKIQPAELGDSAVYLCASSLLTGEGTGELFFGEGSRLTVL.

CDR3 loop: CASWQGSSNQPQHF. The CDR3 DNA is TGTGCCAGCTGGCAGGGTTCTAGCAATCAGCCCCAGCATTTT. V gene TRBV9 combines with J gene TRBJ1-5; maybe TRBD1 (5 bases). The CDR3 has 14 residues. V lost 7 bases and J lost 0, with 11 bases in between. The germline V gene encodes CDR1 SGDLS and CDR2 YYNGEE. Based on the CDR3 plus reference TRBV9 and TRBJ1-5, the full variable domain is DSGVTQTPKHLITATGQRVTLRCSPRSGDLSVYWYQQSLDQGLQFLIQYYNGEERAKGNILERFSAQQFPDLHSELNLSSLELGDSALYFCASWQGSSNQPQHFGDGTRLSIL.

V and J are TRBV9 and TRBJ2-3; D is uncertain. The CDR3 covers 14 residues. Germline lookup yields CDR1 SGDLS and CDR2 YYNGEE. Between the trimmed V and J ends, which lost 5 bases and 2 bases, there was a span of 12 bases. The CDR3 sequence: CASSALGDTDTQYF. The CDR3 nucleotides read TGTGCCAGCAGTGCTCTAGGTGACACAGATACGCAGTATTTT.

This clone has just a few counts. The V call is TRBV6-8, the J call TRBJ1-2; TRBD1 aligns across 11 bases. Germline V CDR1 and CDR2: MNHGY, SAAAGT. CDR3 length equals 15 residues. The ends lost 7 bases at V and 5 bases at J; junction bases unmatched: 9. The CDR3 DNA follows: TGTGCCAGCACCGATTCGGGACAGGGGGGTTATGGCTACACCTTC. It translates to CASTDSGQGGYGYTF.

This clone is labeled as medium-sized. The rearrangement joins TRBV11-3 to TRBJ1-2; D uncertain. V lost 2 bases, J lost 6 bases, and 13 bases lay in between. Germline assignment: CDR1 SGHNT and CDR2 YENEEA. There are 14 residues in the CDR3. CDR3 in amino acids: CASSLSSREDGYTF. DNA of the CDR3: TGTGCCAGCAGCTTAAGTTCTCGTGAAGATGGCTACACCTTC.

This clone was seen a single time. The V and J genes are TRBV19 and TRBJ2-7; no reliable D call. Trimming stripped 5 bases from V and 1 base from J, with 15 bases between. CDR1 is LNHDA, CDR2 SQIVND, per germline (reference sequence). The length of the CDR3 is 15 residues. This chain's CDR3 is CASSWSGETSYEQYF. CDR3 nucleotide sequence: TGTGCCAGTAGTTGGAGTGGCGAGACTTCCTACGAGCAGTACTTC.

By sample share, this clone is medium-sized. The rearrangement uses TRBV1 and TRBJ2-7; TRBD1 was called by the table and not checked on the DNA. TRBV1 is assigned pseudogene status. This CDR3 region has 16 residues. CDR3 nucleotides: TGCGCCAGCAGCCAAGTGGCCACAAGGGGCCCTTACGAGCAGTACTTC. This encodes CASSQVATRGPYEQYF.

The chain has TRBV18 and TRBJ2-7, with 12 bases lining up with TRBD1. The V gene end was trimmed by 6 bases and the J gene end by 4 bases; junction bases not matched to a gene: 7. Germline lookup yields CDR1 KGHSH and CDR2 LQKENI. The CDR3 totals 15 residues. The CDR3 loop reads CASSVPGQGAYEQYF. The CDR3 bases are TGTGCCAGCTCCGTCCCGGGACAGGGGGCGTACGAGCAGTACTTC.

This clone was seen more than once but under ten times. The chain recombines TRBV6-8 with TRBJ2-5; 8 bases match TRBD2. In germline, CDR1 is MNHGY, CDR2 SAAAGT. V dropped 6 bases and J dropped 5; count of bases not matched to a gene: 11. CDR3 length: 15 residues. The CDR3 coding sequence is TGTGCCAGCAGGGCGATGGCGGGGGGATTGGAGACCCAGTACTTC. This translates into CASRAMAGGLETQYF.

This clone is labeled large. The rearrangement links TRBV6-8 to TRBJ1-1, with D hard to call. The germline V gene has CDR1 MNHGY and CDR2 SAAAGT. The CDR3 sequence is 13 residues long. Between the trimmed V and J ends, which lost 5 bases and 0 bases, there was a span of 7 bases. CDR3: CASSRVMNTEAFF. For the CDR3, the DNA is TGTGCCAGCAGTCGAGTGATGAACACTGAAGCTTTCTTT.

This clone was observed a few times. The CDR3 DNA is TGTGCCAGCAGTTCGCTAGGATCGAGAGATACGCAGTATTTT. Its protein product is CASSSLGSRDTQYF. This chain uses TRBV6-8 with TRBJ2-3; D is uncertain. With 4 bases removed from V and 5 bases from J, the gap between germline ends came to 13 bases. From germline, CDR1 is MNHGY and CDR2 SAAAGT. This CDR3 has 14 amino acids.

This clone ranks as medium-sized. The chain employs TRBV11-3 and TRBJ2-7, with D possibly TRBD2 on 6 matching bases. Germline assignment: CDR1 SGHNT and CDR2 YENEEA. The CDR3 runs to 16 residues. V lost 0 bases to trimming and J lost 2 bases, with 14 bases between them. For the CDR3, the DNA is TGTGCCAGCAGCTTAGATTGGTCAGGGACTGCCTACGAGCAGTACTTC. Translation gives CASSLDWSGTAYEQYF.

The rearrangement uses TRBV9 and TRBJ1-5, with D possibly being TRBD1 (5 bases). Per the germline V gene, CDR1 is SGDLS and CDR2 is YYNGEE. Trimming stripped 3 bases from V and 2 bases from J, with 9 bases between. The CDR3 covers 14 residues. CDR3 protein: CASSGGAGNQPQHF. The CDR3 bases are TGTGCCAGCAGCGGGGGCGCTGGCAATCAGCCCCAGCATTTT.

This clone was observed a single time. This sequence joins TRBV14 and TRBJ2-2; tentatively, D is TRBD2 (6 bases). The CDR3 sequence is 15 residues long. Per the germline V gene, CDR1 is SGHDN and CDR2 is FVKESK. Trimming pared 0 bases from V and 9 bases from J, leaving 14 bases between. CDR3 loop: CASSQDNGGSRELFF. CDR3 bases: TGTGCCAGCAGCCAAGATAATGGAGGGAGCAGGGAGCTGTTTTTT.

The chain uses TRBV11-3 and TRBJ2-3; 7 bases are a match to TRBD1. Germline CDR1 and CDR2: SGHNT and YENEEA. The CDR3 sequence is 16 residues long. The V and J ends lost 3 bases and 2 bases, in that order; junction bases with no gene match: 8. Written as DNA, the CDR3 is TGTGCCAGCAGCTTTGACAGGGAATCTCTCACAGATACGCAGTATTTT. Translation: CASSFDRESLTDTQYF.

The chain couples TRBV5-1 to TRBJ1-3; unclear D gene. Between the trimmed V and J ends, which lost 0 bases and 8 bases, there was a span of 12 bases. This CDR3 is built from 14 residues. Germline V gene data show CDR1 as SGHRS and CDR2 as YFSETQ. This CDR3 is CASSLGGPEDTIYF. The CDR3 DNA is TGCGCCAGCAGCTTGGGCGGGCCCGAGGACACCATATATTTT.

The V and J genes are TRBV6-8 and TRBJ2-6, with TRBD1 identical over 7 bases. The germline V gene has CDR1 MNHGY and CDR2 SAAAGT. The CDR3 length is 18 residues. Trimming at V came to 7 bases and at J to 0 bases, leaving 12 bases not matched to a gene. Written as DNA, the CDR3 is TGTGCCAGCACCAAGAAGGGGGCGCAAGTCTCTGGGGCCAACGTCCTGACTTTC. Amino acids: CASTKKGAQVSGANVLTF.

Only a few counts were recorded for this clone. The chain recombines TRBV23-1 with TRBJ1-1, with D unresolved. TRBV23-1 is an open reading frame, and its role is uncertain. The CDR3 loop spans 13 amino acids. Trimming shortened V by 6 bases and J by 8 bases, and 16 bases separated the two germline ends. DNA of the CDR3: TGCGCCAGCAGCTTGGTACGAGGGAGGGAAGCTTTCTTT. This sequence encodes CASSLVRGREAFF.

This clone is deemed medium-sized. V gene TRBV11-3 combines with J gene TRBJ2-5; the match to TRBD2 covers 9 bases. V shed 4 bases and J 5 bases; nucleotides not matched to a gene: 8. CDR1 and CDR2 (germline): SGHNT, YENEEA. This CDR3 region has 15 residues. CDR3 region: CASSSLAGARETQYF. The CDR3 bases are TGTGCCAGCAGCTCCTTAGCGGGAGCTCGCGAGACCCAGTACTTC.

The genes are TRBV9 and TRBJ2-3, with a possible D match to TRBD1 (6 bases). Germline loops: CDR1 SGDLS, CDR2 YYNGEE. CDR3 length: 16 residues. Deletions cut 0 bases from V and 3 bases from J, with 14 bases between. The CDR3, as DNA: TGTGCCAGCAGCGTAGGGCAGCCAGGGGTTACAGATACGCAGTATTTT. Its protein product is CASSVGQPGVTDTQYF.

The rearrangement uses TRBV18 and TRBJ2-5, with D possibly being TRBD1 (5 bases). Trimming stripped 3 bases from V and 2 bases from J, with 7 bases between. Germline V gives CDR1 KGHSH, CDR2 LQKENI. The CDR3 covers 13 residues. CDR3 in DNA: TGTGCCAGCTCACCCGACAGACAAGAGACCCAGTACTTC. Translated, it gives CASSPDRQETQYF.

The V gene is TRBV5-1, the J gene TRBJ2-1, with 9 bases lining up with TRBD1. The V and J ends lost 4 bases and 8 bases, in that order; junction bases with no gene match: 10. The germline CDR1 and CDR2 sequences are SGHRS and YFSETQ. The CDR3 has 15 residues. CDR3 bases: TGCGCCAGCAGCACCGGGACAGGGAGTGGGGATGAGCAGTTCTTC. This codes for CASSTGTGSGDEQFF.

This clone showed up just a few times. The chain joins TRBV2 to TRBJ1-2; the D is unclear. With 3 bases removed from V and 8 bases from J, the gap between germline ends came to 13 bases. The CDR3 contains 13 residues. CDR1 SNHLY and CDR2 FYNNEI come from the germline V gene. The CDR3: CASSEGWAGGYTF. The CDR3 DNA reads TGTGCCAGCAGTGAGGGATGGGCGGGAGGCTACACCTTC.